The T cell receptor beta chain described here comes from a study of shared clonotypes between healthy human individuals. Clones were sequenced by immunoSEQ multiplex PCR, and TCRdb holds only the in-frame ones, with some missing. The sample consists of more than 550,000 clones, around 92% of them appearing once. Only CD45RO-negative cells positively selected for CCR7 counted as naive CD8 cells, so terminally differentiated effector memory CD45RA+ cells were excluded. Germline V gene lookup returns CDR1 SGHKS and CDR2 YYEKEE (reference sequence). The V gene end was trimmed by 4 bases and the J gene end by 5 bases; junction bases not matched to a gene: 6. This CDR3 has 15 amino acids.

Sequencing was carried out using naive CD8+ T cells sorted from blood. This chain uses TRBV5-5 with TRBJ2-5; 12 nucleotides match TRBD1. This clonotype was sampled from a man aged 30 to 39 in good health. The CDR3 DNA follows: TGTGCCAGCAGCAACAGGGACAGGGGGCTGGAGACCCAGTACTTC. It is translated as CASSNRDRGLETQYF. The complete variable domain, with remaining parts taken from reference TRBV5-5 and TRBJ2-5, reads DAGVTQSPTHLIKTRGQQVTLRCSPISGHKSVSWYQQVLGQGPQFIFQYYEKEERGRGNFPDRFSARQFPNYSSELNVNALLLGDSALYLCASSNRDRGLETQYFGPGTRLLVL.